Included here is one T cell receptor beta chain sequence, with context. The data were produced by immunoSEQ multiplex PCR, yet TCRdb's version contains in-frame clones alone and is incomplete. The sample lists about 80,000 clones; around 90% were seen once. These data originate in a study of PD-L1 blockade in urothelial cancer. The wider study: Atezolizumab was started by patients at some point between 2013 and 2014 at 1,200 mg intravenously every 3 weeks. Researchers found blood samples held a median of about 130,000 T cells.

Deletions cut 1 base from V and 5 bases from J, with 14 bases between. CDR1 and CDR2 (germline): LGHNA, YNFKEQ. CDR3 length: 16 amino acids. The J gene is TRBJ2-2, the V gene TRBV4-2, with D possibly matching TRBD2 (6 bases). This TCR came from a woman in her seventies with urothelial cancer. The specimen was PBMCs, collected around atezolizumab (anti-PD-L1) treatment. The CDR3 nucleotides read TGTGCCAGCAGCCAAGTAGCGGCAGCCCTTACCGGGGAGCTGTTTTTT. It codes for CASSQVAAALTGELFF.